This TCR beta chain was captured in a study of ipilimumab plus nivolumab after autologous stem cell transplantation. Study as a whole: Patients received a median of roughly five ipilimumab and roughly 8 nivolumab doses.

The table came from immunoSEQ multiplex PCR; TCRdb's copy has only in-frame clones and leaves some out. The table shows approximately 80,000 clones, with more than 80% occurring only once. The CDR3 loop spans 14 amino acids. V trimming: 6 bases; J trimming: 2 bases; junction bases outside the gene matches: 6. Germline-derived CDR1 and CDR2 are SGHTA and FQGNSA. Checkpoint therapy with ipilimumab 1 mg/kg began 14 to 28 days after transplant. Dosing: nivolumab 3 mg/kg IV, weeks 1, 4, 7, 10, then every two weeks to week 26. A single count supports this clone. This sequence joins TRBV7-2 and TRBJ2-7; 8 positions agree with TRBD2. The sample was PBMCs, taken in a trial of ipilimumab plus nivolumab as post-transplant consolidation. The sequence was obtained from a male donor with diffuse large B-cell lymphoma. The CDR3 region has the DNA TGTGCCAGCAGGGGACTAGTCCCCCCCTACGAGCAGTACTTC. Amino acids: CASRGLVPPYEQYF.